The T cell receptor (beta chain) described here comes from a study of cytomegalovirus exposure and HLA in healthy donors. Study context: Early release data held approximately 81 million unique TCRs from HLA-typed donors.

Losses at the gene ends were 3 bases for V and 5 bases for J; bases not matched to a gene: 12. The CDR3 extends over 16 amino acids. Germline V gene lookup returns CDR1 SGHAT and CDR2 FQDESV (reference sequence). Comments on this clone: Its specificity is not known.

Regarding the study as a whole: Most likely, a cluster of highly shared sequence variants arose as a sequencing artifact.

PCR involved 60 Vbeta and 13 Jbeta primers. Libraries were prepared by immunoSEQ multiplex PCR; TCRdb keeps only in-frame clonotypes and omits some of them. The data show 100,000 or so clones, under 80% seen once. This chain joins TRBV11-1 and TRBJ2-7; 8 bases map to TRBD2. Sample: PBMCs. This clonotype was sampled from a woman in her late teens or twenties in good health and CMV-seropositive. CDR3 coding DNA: TGTGCCAGCAGCTTCCCCGGGGAGCGGGAGTCGAACGAGCAGTACTTC. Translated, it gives CASSFPGERESNEQYF. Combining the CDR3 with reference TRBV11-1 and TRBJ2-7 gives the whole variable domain EAEVAQSPRYKITEKSQAVAFWCDPISGHATLYWYRQILGQGPELLVQFQDESVVDDSQLPKDRFSAERLKGVDSTLKIQPAELGDSAMYLCASSFPGERESNEQYFGPGTRLTVT.